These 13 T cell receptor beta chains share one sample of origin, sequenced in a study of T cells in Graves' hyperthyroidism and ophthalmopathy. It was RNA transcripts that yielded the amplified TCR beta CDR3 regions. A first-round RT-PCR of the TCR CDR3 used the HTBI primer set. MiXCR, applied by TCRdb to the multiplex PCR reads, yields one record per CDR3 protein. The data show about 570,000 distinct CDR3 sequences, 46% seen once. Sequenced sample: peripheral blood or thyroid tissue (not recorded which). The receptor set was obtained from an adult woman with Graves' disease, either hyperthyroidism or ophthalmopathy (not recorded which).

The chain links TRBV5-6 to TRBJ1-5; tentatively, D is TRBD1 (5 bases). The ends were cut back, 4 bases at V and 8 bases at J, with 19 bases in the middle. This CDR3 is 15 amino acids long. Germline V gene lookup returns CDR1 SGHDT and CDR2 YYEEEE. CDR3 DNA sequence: TGTGCCAGCAGCGGAGTCGGGGGGATTGGTGAGCCCCAGCATTTT. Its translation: CASSGVGGIGEPQHF.

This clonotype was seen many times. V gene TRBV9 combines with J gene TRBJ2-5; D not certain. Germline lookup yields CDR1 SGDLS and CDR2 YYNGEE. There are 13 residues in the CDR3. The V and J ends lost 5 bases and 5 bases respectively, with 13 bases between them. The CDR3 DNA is TGTGCCAGCAGTGCATCCCCGGCGGAGACCCAGTACTTC. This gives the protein CASSASPAETQYF. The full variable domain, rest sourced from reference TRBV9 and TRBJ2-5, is DSGVTQTPKHLITATGQRVTLRCSPRSGDLSVYWYQQSLDQGLQFLIQYYNGEERAKGNILERFSAQQFPDLHSELNLSSLELGDSALYFCASSASPAETQYFGPGTRLLVL.

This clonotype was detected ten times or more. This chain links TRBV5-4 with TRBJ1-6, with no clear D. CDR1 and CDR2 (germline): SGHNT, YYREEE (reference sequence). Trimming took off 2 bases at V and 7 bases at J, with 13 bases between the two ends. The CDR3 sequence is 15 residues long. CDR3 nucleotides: TGTGCCAGCAGCTTCAACCTGAATTTGAATTCACCCCTCCACTTT. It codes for CASSFNLNLNSPLHF.

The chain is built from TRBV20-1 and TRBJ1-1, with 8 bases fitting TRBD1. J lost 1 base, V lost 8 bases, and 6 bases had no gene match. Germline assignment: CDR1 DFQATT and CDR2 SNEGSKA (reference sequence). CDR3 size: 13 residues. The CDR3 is CSSTGEGNTEAFF. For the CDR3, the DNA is TGCAGTTCGACAGGGGAAGGGAACACTGAAGCTTTCTTT.

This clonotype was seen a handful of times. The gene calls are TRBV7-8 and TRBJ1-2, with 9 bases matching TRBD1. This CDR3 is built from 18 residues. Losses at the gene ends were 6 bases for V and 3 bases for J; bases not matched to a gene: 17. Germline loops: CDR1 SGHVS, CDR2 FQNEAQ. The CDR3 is CASSLSSSNRDRDYGYTF. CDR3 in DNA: TGTGCCAGCAGTTTATCGTCCTCAAACCGGGACAGGGACTATGGCTACACCTTC.

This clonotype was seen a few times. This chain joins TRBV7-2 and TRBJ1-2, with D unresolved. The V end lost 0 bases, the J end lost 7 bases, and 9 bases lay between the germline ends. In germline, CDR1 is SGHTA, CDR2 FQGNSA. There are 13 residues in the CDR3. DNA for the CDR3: TGTGCCAGCAGCTTAGCAGGGAAGTCTGGCTACACCTTC. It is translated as CASSLAGKSGYTF.

CDR3 region: CSVGPSGNTIYF. CDR3 nucleotide sequence: TGCAGCGTGGGGCCCTCTGGAAACACCATATATTTT. This chain connects TRBV29-1 to TRBJ1-3, with D perhaps TRBD1 (5 bases). CDR1 SQVTM and CDR2 ANQGSEA come from the germline V gene. CDR3 length: 12 residues. Deletions cut 6 bases from V and 0 bases from J, with 6 bases between.

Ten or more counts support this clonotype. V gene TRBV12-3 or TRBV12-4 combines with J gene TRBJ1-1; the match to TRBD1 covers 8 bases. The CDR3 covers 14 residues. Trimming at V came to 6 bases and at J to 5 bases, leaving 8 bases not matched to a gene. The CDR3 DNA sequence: TGTGCCAGCAGGGACAGTTGGACAGGGACTGAAGCTTTCTTT. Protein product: CASRDSWTGTEAFF.

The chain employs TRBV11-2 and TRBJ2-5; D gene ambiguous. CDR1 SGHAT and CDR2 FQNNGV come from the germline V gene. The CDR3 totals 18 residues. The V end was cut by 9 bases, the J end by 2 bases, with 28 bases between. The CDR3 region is CASLFRSFGKGLQETQYF. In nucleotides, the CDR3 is TGTGCCAGTCTGTTTAGGTCTTTCGGAAAAGGCTTACAAGAGACCCAGTACTTC.

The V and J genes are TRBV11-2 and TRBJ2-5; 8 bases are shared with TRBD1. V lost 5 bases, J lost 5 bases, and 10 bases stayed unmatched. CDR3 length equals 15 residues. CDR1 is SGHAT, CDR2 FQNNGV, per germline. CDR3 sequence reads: CASSIPLQGAETQYF. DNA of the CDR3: TGTGCCAGCAGCATACCGCTGCAGGGGGCCGAGACCCAGTACTTC.

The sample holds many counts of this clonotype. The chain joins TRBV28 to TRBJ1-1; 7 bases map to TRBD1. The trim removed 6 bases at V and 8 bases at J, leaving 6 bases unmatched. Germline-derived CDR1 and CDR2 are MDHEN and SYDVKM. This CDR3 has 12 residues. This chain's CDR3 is CASRPGTAEAFF. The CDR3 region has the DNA TGTGCCAGCAGACCCGGGACAGCCGAAGCTTTCTTT.

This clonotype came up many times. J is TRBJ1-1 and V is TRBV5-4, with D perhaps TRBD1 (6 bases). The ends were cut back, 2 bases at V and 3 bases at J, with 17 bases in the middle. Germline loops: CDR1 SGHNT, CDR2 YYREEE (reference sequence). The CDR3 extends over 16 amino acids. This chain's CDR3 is CASSLTGMAPYTEAFF. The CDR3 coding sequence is TGTGCCAGCAGCTTAACAGGGATGGCCCCTTACACTGAAGCTTTCTTT.

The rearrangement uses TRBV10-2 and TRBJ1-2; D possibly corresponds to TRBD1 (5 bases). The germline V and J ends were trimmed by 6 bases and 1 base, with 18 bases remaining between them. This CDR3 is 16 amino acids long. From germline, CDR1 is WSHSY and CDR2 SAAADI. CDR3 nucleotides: TGCGCCAGCAGGGCGGCCCGGGACCGCTATAACTATGGCTACACCTTC. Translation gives CASRAARDRYNYGYTF.